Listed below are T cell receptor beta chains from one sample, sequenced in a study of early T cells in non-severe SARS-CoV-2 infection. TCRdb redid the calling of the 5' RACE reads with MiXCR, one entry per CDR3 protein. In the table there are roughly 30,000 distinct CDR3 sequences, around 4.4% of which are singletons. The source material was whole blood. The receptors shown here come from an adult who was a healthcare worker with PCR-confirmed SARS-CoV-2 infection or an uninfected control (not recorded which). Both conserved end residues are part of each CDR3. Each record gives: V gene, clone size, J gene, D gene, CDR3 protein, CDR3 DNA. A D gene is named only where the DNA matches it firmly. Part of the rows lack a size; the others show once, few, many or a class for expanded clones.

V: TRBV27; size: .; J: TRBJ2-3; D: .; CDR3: CASSLWQSFTDTQYF; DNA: TGTGCCAGCAGTTTGTGGCAGTCCTTCACAGATACGCAGTATTTT
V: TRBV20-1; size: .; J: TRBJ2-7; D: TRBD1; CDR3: CSARQPGTGGWYEQYF; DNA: TGCAGTGCTAGACAGCCCGGGACAGGGGGCTGGTACGAGCAGTACTTC
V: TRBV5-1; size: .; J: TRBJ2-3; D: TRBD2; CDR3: CASSPGWLADTDTQYF; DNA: TGCGCCAGCAGCCCGGGATGGCTAGCGGACACAGATACGCAGTATTTT
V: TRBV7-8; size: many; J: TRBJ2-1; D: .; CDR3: CASSSRDEGSYNEQFF; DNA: TGTGCCAGCAGCTCCCGAGATGAGGGCTCCTACAATGAGCAGTTCTTC
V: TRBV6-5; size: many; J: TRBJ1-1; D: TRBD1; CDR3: CASSWGLGQGGPEAFF; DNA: TGTGCCAGCAGTTGGGGGTTGGGACAGGGAGGGCCTGAAGCTTTCTTT
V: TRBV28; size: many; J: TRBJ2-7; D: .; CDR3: CASSPPGGRSYEQYF; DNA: TGTGCCAGCAGTCCGCCCGGGGGGCGATCCTACGAGCAGTACTTC
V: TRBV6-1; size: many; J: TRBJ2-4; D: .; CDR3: CASSVEGVGKNIQYF; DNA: TGTGCCAGCAGTGTGGAGGGGGTAGGCAAAAACATTCAGTACTTC
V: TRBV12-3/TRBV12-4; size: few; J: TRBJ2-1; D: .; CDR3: CASTPTVDTHYNEQFF; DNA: TGTGCCAGCACCCCCACCGTGGACACCCACTACAATGAGCAGTTCTTC
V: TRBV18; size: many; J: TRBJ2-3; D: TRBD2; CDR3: CASSPIPSTSGTDTQYF; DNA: TGTGCCAGCTCACCAATTCCTTCGACTAGCGGCACAGATACGCAGTATTTT
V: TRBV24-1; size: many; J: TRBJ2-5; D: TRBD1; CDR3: CATSERGGQQETQYF; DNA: TGTGCCACCAGTGAAAGAGGGGGACAGCAAGAGACCCAGTACTTC
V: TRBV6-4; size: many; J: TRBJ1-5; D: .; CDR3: CASTEDLYSNQPQHF; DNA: TGTGCCAGCACTGAGGACCTGTATAGCAATCAGCCCCAGCATTTT
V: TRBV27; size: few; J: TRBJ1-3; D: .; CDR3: CASSSARTGNTIYF; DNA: TGTGCCAGCAGTTCCGCCAGGACGGGAAACACCATATATTTT
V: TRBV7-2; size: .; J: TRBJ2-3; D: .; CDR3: CASSLNPEDTQYF; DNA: TGTGCCAGCAGCTTAAATCCCGAAGATACGCAGTATTTT
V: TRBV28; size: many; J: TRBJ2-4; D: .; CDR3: CASSFRPEKNIQYF; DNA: TGTGCCAGCAGTTTTCGTCCCGAGAAAAACATTCAGTACTTC
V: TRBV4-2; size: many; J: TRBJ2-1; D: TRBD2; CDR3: CASSQESVAGGVAEQFF; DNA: TGTGCCAGCAGCCAAGAATCGGTGGCGGGGGGAGTTGCTGAGCAGTTCTTC